Presented here are 20 T cell receptor beta chains from one specimen sequenced in a study of tumor and adjacent non-tumor tissue in lung cancer. The template was RNA from unsorted bulk tissue. Distant lung tissue was collected more than 3 cm away from the tumor edge. A modified ARM-PCR protocol with three rounds of nested PCR amplified TCRbeta. TCRdb reanalysed the multiplex PCR reads using MiXCR and keeps one entry per CDR3 protein. The sample lists about 100,000 distinct CDR3 sequences, about 60% occurring once. Sequenced sample: distant non-tumor lung tissue. The source of these receptors is a man aged 25 to 40 with non-small cell lung cancer.

Points on this clonotype: The junction departs from the called germline gene at one end, perhaps through a read error. The rearrangement uses TRBV20-1 and TRBJ2-2; D tentatively reads TRBD1 or TRBD2 (5 bases each). This CDR3 is 16 amino acids long. The V gene's germline CDR1 is DFQATT and CDR2 SNEGSKA (reference sequence). CDR3 amino acids: CSARDLRGFRDGEPFF. In DNA form, the CDR3 reads TGTAGTGCTAGAGATCTTCGGGGCTTCCGGGACGGGGAGCCGTTTTTT.

For this clonotype: This may come from a read error, since a much larger clone is one base off. The rearrangement links TRBV24-1 to TRBJ2-5; TRBD1 is a possible D gene (6 bases). Germline V lookup: CDR1 KGHDR, CDR2 SFDVKD. This CDR3 is built from 17 residues. This chain's CDR3 is CATGDLHGQRYGETQYF. As DNA, the CDR3 is TGTGCCACCGGTGATTTGCACGGACAGAGGTATGGGGAGACCCAGTACTTC.

The chain joins TRBV7-9 to TRBJ2-7; unclear D gene. The CDR3 has 12 amino acids. With 4 bases removed from V and 3 bases from J, the gap between germline ends came to 7 bases. The germline V gene has CDR1 SEHNR and CDR2 FQNEAQ (reference sequence). CDR3 region: CASSSVNYEQYF. Written as DNA, the CDR3 is TGTGCCAGCAGCTCCGTGAACTACGAGCAGTACTTC.

The chain has TRBV28 and TRBJ2-3; tentative D call: TRBD2 (5 bases). The CDR3 consists of 14 residues. Trimming took off 6 bases at V and 7 bases at J, with 17 bases between the two ends. CDR1 is MDHEN, CDR2 SYDVKM, per germline. CDR3: CASSRSPGSNTQYF. For the CDR3, the DNA is TGTGCCAGCAGCCGCTCCCCGGGGTCAAATACGCAGTATTTT.

As regards this clonotype: One junction end does not reproduce the germline sequence, and a read error may be involved. In DNA form, the CDR3 reads TGTGCCAGCAACCCACAAGGGACTAGCGGGTACTCCTACGAGCAATACTTC. Amino acid sequence: CASNPQGTSGYSYEQYF. V usage is TRBV13 and J usage is TRBJ2-7, with 12 bases lining up with TRBD2. The CDR3 consists of 17 residues. Germline CDR1 PRHDT, CDR2 FYEKMQ (reference sequence).

In this sample, this clonotype turned up many times. This chain's CDR3 is CASSYGGVIRTEAFF. In DNA, the CDR3 is TGTGCCAGCAGTTACGGTGGGGTCATACGCACTGAAGCTTTCTTT. The chain couples TRBV6-5 to TRBJ1-1, with D uncertain. The CDR3 contains 15 residues. CDR1 MNHEY and CDR2 SVGAGI come from the germline V gene. V dropped 2 bases and J dropped 4 bases, with 14 bases sitting between them.

At least ten counts were recorded for this clonotype. J is TRBJ2-7 and V is TRBV4-1; 7 bases agree with TRBD2. The junction had 6 bases not matched to a gene; V was cut back by 4 bases and J by 3 bases. Germline-derived CDR1 and CDR2 are MGHRA and YSYEKL. The CDR3 sequence is 14 residues long. CDR3 nucleotides: TGCGCCAGCAGCCCCCTCCCGGGAGGCTACGAGCAGTACTTC. It yields the protein CASSPLPGGYEQYF.

Comments on this clonotype: An end of the junction does not agree with germline; a read error may underlie this. The chain has TRBV20-1 and TRBJ2-3; TRBD2 matches 7 bases. In germline, CDR1 is DFQATT, CDR2 SNEGSKA (reference sequence). This CDR3 contains 14 residues. CDR3 sequence: CYAVGGLVLDTQFF. In DNA form, the CDR3 reads TGCTATGCGGTAGGCGGACTAGTGCTAGATACGCAGTTTTTT.

This clonotype was picked up many times. J is TRBJ1-6 and V is TRBV6-5, with TRBD1 matching over 8 bases. J gave up 7 bases and V 5 bases, and 4 bases lay outside the gene matches. CDR3 length: 14 residues. The germline V gene encodes CDR1 MNHEY and CDR2 SVGAGI. The DNA for the CDR3 is TGTGCCAGCAGTGACAGGGGAGGCAATTCACCCCTCCACTTT. It yields the protein CASSDRGGNSPLHF.

This clonotype was detected many times. The rearrangement joins TRBV6-5 to TRBJ2-4; D is unresolved. CDR1 MNHEY and CDR2 SVGAGI come from the germline V gene. V lost 6 bases and J lost 0, with 6 bases in between. CDR3 length: 13 residues. The CDR3 loop reads CASRPLAKNIQYF. DNA for the CDR3: TGTGCCAGCAGGCCTTTAGCCAAAAACATTCAGTACTTC.

To note about this clonotype: A read error is likely, as this CDR3 ends without the conserved phenylalanine or tryptophan. The V gene is TRBV11-3, the J gene TRBJ2-1; D call uncertain. This CDR3 is 13 amino acids long. V was shortened by 5 bases and J by 11 bases, with 16 bases between the two germline ends. Germline V gene data show CDR1 as SGHNT and CDR2 as YENEEA. CDR3 in DNA: TGTGCCAGCAGCCACACGCCTGGCAGTAAGCAGTTCTCC. It encodes CASSHTPGSKQFS.

Remarks on this clonotype: This may be a read error, as it is one base from a much larger clone. The chain has TRBV5-5 and TRBJ2-2, with D tentatively TRBD2 (5 bases). There are 15 residues in the CDR3. The V gene's germline CDR1 is SGHKS and CDR2 YYEKEE (reference sequence). V lost 2 bases to trimming and J lost 4 bases, with 12 bases between them. This chain's CDR3 is CASSLADVSTGELFF. The DNA of the CDR3 is TGTGCCAGCAGCTTAGCGGACGTGAGCACCGGGGAGCTGTTTTTT.

Many counts were recorded for this clonotype. The chain is built from TRBV6-5 and TRBJ2-7, with 7 nucleotides matching TRBD1. This CDR3 is 16 amino acids long. In germline, CDR1 is MNHEY, CDR2 SVGAGI. Trimming removed 4 bases from V and 12 bases from J; junction bases left unmatched: 21. DNA for the CDR3: TGTGCCAGCAGTTCCCGGACAGGCCGGGCAGTATCAATGGGGTACTTC. Protein: CASSSRTGRAVSMGYF.

This clonotype has only one observation. A read error may explain this, as a much larger clone is one base away. V and J are TRBV12-3 or TRBV12-4 and TRBJ2-2, with D possibly matching TRBD2 (6 bases). The CDR3 has 15 amino acids. The V end lost 7 bases, the J end lost 3 bases, and 15 bases lay between the germline ends. The chain's CDR3 is CASNPLAVHTGELFF. In DNA form, the CDR3 reads TGTGCCAGCAATCCCTTAGCGGTACACACCGGGGAGCTGTTTTTT.

About this clonotype: A much larger clone is a single base away; this may be a read error. This chain connects TRBV12-3 or TRBV12-4 to TRBJ2-7; D gene unclear. CDR3 length: 13 amino acids. The V gene lost 6 bases and the J gene lost 3 bases, with 12 bases spanning the gap. The CDR3 DNA follows: TGTGCCAGCAGGAGGATAGGGTACTACGAGCAGTACTTC. Its protein product is CASRRIGYYEQYF.

The chain carries TRBV20-1 and TRBJ2-5; the D is unclear. Trimming cost V 7 bases and J 2 bases, with 11 bases left between them. This CDR3 has 12 residues. Germline assignment: CDR1 DFQATT and CDR2 SNEGSKA (reference sequence). The CDR3 nucleotides read TGCAGTGTTAAAGTGGTACAAGAGACCCAGTACTTC. Translating it yields CSVKVVQETQYF.

Comments on this clonotype: Compared with germline, one end of the junction differs, possibly owing to a read error. The chain joins TRBV12-3 or TRBV12-4 to TRBJ2-6, with D tentatively TRBD2 (5 bases). CDR3 length: 11 residues. Here the CDR3 DNA reads TGTGCCAGCAGTTCGCGTAGCGTCGTGACTTTC. It is translated as CASSSRSVVTF.

As concerns this clonotype: Since the CDR3 does not end with the conserved phenylalanine or tryptophan, this likely comes from a read error. The genes are TRBV28 and TRBJ1-5, with a possible D match to TRBD1 (5 bases). Germline CDR1 and CDR2: MDHEN and SYDVKM. Deletions cut 3 bases from V and 2 bases from J, with 8 bases between. The CDR3 runs 14 residues. CDR3 coding DNA: TGTGCCAGCAGTTTGGGCAGGGGCAATCAGCCCCAGCATTTA. Translated: CASSLGRGNQPQHL.

In regard to this clonotype: A much more abundant neighbour one base away suggests this may be a read error. The V call is TRBV11-2, the J call TRBJ2-7, with TRBD1 matching 7 bases. The CDR3 spans 15 residues. Germline lookup yields CDR1 SGHAT and CDR2 FQNNGV. CDR3 residues: CASSSLRDSSCEQYF. CDR3 coding DNA: TGTGCCAGCAGCTCGCTTCGGGACAGCTCCTGCGAGCAGTACTTC.

CDR3 sequence: CASSPGAHSRTNEQFF. The CDR3 nucleotides are TGTGCCAGTAGTCCTGGTGCCCACAGCCGAACAAATGAGCAGTTCTTC. The chain carries TRBV11-2 and TRBJ2-1, with unresolved D. The V end was cut by 9 bases, the J end by 7 bases, with 25 bases between. The CDR3 length is 16 residues. Germline loops: CDR1 SGHAT, CDR2 FQNNGV.